This TCR beta chain was identified in a study of vaccination effects on CD4 cells after COVID-19. General study points: The study, lacking early post-infection timepoints, had few convalescent patients.

Sequencing was preceded by expansion of antigen-specific CD4+ T cells with viral peptide pools in the ViraFEST assay. CD4+ T cells were isolated after approximately 10 days of culture. Either the BNT162b2 or mRNA-1273 vaccine was given to participants in two doses. The table came from immunoSEQ multiplex PCR; TCRdb's copy has only in-frame clones and leaves some out. The sample has roughly 59,000 clones; 60% to 80% are singletons. CDR3 length: 12 amino acids. V was cut by 0 bases and J by 8 bases, with 7 bases left in between. Germline V CDR1 and CDR2: GTSNPN, SVGIG (reference sequence). This clone has a handful of counts. The antigen remains undetermined.

The rearrangement links TRBV30 to TRBJ1-4; D is unresolved. The clonotype was recovered from a human donor who received a COVID-19 vaccine. The material sequenced was CD4+ T cells from PBMCs cultured with HCoV-OC43 spike peptides, taken after COVID-19 vaccination. Stated subset: HCoV-OC43 spike overlapping peptide pool stimulation. In DNA form, the CDR3 reads TGTGCCTGGAGTGTACAGTGGGAAAAACTGTTTTTT. Protein product: CAWSVQWEKLFF.